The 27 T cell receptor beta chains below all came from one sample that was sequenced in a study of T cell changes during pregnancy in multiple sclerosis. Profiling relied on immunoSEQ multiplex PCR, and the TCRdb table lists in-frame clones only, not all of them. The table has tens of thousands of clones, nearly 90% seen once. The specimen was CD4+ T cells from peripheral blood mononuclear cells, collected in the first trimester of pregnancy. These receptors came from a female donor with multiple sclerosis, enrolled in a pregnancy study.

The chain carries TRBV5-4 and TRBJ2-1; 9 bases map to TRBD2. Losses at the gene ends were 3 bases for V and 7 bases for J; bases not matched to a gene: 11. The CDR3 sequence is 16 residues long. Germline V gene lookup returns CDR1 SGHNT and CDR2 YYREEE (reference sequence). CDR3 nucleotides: TGTGCCAGCAGCTCAGTAGCGGGAGAGCGGGGGAATGAGCAGTTCTTC. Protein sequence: CASSSVAGERGNEQFF.

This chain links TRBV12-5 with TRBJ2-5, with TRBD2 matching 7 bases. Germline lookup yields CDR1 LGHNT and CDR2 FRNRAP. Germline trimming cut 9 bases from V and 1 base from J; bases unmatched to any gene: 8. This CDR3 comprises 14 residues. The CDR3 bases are TGTGCTAGCGGCCCGACTAGCAGCCAAGAGACCCAGTACTTC. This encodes CASGPTSSQETQYF.

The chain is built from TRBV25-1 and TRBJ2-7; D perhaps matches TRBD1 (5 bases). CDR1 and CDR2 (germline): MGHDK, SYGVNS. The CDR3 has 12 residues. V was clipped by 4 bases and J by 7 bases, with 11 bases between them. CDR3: CASSVQGREQYF. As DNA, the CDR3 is TGTGCCAGCAGTGTGCAGGGAAGGGAGCAGTACTTC.

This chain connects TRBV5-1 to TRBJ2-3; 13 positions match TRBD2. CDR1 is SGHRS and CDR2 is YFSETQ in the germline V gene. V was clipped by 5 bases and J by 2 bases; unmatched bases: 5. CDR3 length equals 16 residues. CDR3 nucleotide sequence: TGCGCCAGCAGGGCCGGGACTAGCGGGATCACAGATACGCAGTATTTT. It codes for CASRAGTSGITDTQYF.

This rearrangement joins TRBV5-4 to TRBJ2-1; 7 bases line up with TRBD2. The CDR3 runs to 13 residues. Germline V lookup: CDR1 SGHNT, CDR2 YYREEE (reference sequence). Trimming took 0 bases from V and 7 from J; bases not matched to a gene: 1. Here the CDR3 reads CASSLVGGNEQFF. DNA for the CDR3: TGTGCCAGCAGCTTGGTGGGAGGGAATGAGCAGTTCTTC.

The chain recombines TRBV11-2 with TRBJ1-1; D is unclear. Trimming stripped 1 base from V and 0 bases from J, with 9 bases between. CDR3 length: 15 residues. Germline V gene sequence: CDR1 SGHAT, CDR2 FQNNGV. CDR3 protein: CASSLGADMNTEAFF. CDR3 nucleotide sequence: TGTGCCAGCAGCTTAGGGGCAGATATGAACACTGAAGCTTTCTTT.

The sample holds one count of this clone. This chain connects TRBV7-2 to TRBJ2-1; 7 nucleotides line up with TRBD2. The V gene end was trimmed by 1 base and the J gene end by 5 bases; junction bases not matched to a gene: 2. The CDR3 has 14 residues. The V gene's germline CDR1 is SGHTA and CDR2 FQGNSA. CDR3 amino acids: CASSLVREDNEQFF. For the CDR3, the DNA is TGTGCCAGCAGCTTAGTACGGGAGGACAATGAGCAGTTCTTC.

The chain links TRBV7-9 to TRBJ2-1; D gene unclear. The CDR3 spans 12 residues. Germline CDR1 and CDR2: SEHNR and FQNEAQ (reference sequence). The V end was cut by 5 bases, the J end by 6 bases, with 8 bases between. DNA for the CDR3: TGTGCCAGCAGCCTTATCAGCAATGAGCAGTTCTTC. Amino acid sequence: CASSLISNEQFF.

The CDR3, as DNA: TGCGCCAGCAGCAGAGGACAGACCGGGGAGCTGTTTTTT. This codes for CASSRGQTGELFF. The V and J genes are TRBV5-1 and TRBJ2-2; possible D gene TRBD1, 6 bases. V lost 4 bases and J lost 5, with 9 bases in between. CDR1 is SGHRS, CDR2 YFSETQ, per germline. CDR3 length: 13 residues.

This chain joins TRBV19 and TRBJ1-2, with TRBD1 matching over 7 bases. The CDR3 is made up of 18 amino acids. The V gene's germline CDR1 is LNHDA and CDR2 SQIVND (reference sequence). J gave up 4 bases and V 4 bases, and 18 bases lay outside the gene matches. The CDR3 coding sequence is TGTGCCAGTAGTACTCAAATCGCCGTGACAGGGTATGGCTATGGCTACACCTTC. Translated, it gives CASSTQIAVTGYGYGYTF. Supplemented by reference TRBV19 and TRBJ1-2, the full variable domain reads DGGITQSPKYLFRKEGQNVTLSCEQNLNHDAMYWYRQDPGQGLRLIYYSQIVNDFQKGDIAEGYSVSREKKESFPLTVTSAQKNPTAFYLCASSTQIAVTGYGYGYTFGSGTRLTVV.

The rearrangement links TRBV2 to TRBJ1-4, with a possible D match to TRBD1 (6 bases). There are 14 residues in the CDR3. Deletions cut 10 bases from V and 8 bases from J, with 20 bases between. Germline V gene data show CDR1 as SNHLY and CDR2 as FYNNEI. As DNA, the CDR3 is TGTGCCACCGCTCAGGGATGGGGGCGAGAAAAACTGTTTTTT. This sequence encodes CATAQGWGREKLFF.

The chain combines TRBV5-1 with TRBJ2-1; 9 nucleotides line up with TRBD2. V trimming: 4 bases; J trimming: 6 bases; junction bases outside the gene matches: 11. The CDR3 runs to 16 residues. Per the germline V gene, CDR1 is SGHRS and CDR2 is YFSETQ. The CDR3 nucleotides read TGCGCCAGCAGCCCCTTAGCGGGAGCCCGGGTCAATGAGCAGTTCTTC. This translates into CASSPLAGARVNEQFF.

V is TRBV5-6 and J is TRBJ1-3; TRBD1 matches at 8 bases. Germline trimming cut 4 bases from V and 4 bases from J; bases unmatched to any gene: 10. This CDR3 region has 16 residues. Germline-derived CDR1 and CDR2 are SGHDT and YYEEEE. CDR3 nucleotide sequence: TGTGCCAGCAGCACCAGGACAGGGAGGTGGGGAAACACCATATATTTT. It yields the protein CASSTRTGRWGNTIYF.

The CDR3 is CASSLLGNTGELFF. The CDR3 coding sequence is TGCGCCAGCAGCTTGCTCGGGAACACCGGGGAGCTGTTTTTT. V is TRBV5-1 and J is TRBJ2-2, with D uncertain. V shed 1 base and J shed 1 base, with 5 bases lying between them. This CDR3 contains 14 residues. CDR1 is SGHRS and CDR2 is YFSETQ in the germline V gene. Full variable domain (remainder filled in from reference TRBV5-1 and TRBJ2-2): KAGVTQTPRYLIKTRGQQVTLSCSPISGHRSVSWYQQTPGQGLQFLFEYFSETQRNKGNFPGRFSGRQFSNSRSEMNVSTLELGDSALYLCASSLLGNTGELFFGEGSRLTVL.

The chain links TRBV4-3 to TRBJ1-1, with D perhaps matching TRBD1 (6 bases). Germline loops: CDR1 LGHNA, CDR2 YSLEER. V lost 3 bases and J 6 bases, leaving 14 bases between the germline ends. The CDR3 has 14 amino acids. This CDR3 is CASSQGNRDAEAFF. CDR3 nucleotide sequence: TGCGCCAGCAGCCAGGGGAACAGGGATGCTGAAGCTTTCTTT.

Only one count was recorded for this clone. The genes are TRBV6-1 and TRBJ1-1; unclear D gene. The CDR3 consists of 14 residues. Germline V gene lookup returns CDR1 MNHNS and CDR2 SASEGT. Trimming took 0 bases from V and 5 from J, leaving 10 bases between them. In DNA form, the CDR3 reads TGTGCCAGCAGTGAAGCGTCAGGCAGAACTGAAGCTTTCTTT. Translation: CASSEASGRTEAFF.

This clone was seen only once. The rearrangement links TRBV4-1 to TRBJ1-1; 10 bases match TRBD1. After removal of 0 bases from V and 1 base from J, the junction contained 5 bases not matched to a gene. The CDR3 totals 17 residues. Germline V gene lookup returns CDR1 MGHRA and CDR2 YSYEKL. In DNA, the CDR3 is TGCGCCAGCAGCCAAGACCCTGACAGGGGGCCGAACACTGAAGCTTTCTTT. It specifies CASSQDPDRGPNTEAFF.

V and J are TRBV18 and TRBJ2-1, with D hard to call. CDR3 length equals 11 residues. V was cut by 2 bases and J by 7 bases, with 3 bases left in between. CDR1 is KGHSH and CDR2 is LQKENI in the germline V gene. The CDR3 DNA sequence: TGTGCCAGCTCACCAGCGAATGAGCAGTTCTTC. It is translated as CASSPANEQFF. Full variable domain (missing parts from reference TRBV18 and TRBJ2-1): NAGVMQNPRHLVRRRGQEARLRCSPMKGHSHVYWYRQLPEEGLKFMVYLQKENIIDESGMPKERFSAEFPKEGPSILRIQQVVRGDSAAYFCASSPANEQFFGPGTRLTVL.

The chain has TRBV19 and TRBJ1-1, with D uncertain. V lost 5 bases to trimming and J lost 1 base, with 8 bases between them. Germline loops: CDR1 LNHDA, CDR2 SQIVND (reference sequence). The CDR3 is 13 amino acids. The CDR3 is CASSFVKNTEAFF. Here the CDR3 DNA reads TGTGCCAGTAGTTTTGTCAAGAACACTGAAGCTTTCTTT.

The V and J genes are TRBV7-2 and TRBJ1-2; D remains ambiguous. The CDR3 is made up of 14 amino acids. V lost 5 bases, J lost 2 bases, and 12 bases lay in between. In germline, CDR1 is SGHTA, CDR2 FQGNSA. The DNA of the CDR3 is TGTGCCAGCAGCCCTGACGGGTACAACTATGGCTACACCTTC. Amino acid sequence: CASSPDGYNYGYTF.

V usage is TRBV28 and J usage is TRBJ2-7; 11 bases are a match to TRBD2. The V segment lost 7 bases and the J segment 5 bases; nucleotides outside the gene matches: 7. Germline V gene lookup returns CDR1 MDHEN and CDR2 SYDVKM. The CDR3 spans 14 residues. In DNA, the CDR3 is TGTGCCAGCAATTCCCTAGCGGGAGGCCACGAGCAGTACTTC. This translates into CASNSLAGGHEQYF.

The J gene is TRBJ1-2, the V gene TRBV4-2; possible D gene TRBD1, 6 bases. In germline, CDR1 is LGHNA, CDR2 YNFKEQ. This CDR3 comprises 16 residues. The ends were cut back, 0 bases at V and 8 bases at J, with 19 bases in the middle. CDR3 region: CASSQDQHIGGDGYTF. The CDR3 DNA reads TGTGCCAGCAGCCAAGATCAGCATATAGGGGGGGACGGCTACACCTTC.

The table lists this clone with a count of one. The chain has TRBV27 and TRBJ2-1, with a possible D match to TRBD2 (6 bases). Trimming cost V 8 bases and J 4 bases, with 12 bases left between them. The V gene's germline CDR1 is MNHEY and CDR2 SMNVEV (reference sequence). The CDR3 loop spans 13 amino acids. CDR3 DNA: TGTGCCAGCCGAGCGGGTGGGTACAATGAGCAGTTCTTC. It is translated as CASRAGGYNEQFF.

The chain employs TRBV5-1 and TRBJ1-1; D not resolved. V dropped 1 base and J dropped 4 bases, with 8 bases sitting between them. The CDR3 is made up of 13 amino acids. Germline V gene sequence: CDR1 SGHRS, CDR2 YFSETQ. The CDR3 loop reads CASSLSSGTEAFF. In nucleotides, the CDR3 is TGCGCCAGCAGCTTGTCTAGCGGCACTGAAGCTTTCTTT.

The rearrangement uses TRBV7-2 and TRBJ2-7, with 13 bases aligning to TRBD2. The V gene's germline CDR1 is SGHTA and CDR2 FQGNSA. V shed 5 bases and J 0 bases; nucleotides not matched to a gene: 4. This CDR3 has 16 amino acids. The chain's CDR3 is CASSEGLAGVSYEQYF. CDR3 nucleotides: TGTGCCAGCAGCGAAGGACTAGCGGGAGTCTCCTACGAGCAGTACTTC.

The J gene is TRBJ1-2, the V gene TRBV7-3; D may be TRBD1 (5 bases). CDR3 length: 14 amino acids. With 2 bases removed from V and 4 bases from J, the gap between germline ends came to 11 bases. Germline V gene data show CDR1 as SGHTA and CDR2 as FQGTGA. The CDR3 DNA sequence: TGTGCCAGCAGCTTAGCGGGGGGGAGCTATGGCTACACCTTC. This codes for CASSLAGGSYGYTF.

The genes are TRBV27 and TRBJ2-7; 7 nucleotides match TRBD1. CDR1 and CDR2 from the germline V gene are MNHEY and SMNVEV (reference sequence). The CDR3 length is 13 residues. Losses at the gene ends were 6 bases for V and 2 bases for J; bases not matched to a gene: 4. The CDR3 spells CASRPTGAYEQYF. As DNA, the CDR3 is TGTGCCAGCAGACCTACAGGGGCCTACGAGCAGTACTTC.